This passage covers 3 T cell receptor beta chains from one sample sequenced in a study of CD8 T cells in Susac syndrome (dated by TCRdb to between 2017 and 2020). The library was made by the immunoSEQ multiplex PCR assay. RNA was extracted using the RNeasy kit, and roughly 0.5 to 1 ug of the RNA was reverse transcribed with random hexamers. The public reads were quality trimmed at Q25 with fastp and then assembled into clones with MiXCR by TCRdb, keeping productive beta chains. Rows are unified per CDR3 protein, each entry keeping the most common DNA and genes. The sample contains 250,000 to 350,000 distinct CDR3 sequences, 80% to 90% of them found a single time. The ten largest clones represent about 0.11% of the sample. Sequencing was done on a sample of CD8+ T cells from PBMCs. The source is a human donor with multiple sclerosis.

V and J are TRBV7-9 and TRBJ1-2; D gene unclear. Germline V gene lookup returns CDR1 SEHNR and CDR2 FQNEAQ (reference sequence). The CDR3 consists of 15 residues. The germline V and J ends were trimmed by 1 base and 5 bases, with 14 bases remaining between them. The CDR3 sequence is CASSLDGERMYGYTF. The CDR3 nucleotides read TGTGCCAGCAGCTTAGATGGGGAAAGAATGTATGGCTACACCTTC.

The chain combines TRBV9 with TRBJ2-7; 8 positions agree with TRBD2. The CDR3 sequence is 15 residues long. Germline loops: CDR1 SGDLS, CDR2 YYNGEE. J lost 0 bases, V lost 8 bases, and 10 bases had no gene match. CDR3 protein: CASTRGGGSSYEQYF. CDR3 DNA sequence: TGTGCCAGTACCCGGGGGGGCGGTAGCTCCTACGAGCAGTACTTC.

The V call is TRBV6-4, the J call TRBJ2-3, with D tentatively TRBD2 (5 bases). Germline V CDR1 and CDR2: MRHNA, SNTAGT. Trimming took off 8 bases at V and 0 bases at J, with 15 bases between the two ends. The length of the CDR3 is 15 residues. CDR3 in DNA: TGTGCCAGCGGCGCCTCCGGCGGGAGCACAGATACGCAGTATTTT. Translation gives CASGASGGSTDTQYF.